The TCR beta chain under discussion was sequenced for a study of T cell repertoires in cytomegalovirus infection. Study summary: Indications came from public TCR beta signatures; they pointed to CMV infection and to a matching HLA type.

Broader study findings: Clonotype analysis showed dominance of the ex vivo response by HLA-C-restricted CMV-specific TCR beta clonotypes.

Comment on this clonotype: As yet, its antigen is unknown.

TCRdb redid the calling of the reads with MiXCR, one entry per CDR3 protein. The sample has hundreds of thousands of distinct CDR3 sequences, roughly 29% seen once. This CDR3 is 14 amino acids long. Trimming stripped 10 bases from V and 4 bases from J, with 18 bases between. The germline CDR1 and CDR2 sequences are LNHDA and SQIVND (reference sequence). This specimen consisted of cultured PBMCs, obtained from culture after CMV antigen stimulation. This receptor was identified in a human donor in good health (CMV status not recorded). Some clones in this sample may be carry-over from other donors' samples. The chain links TRBV19 to TRBJ2-3; D not certain. The CDR3 DNA reads as TGTGCCACCAGACCCCTCCCAAGAGCAGATACGCAGTATTTT. Translation gives CATRPLPRADTQYF.